This T cell receptor (beta chain) was observed in a study of control samples from healthy donors and cancer patients. This clone was counted only a few times. This CDR3 has 13 residues. CDR1 is SQVTM, CDR2 ANQGSEA, per germline. The germline V and J ends were trimmed by 3 bases and 0 bases, with 8 bases remaining between them. The protocol was immunoSEQ multiplex PCR, while the TCRdb copy is restricted to in-frame clones and leaves out a portion. In the table there are 400,000 to 450,000 clones, approximately 92% of which are singletons. V and J are TRBV29-1 and TRBJ1-1; maybe TRBD1 (5 bases). The sample comprised PBMCs. This clonotype originated in a man in his forties or fifties with head and neck cancer. Here the CDR3 reads CSVDRGMNTEAFF. The DNA of the CDR3 is TGCAGCGTTGATCGGGGCATGAACACTGAAGCTTTCTTT.